The clone carrying this TCR beta chain was counted between two and nine times. The antigen remains undetermined. The CDR3 sequence is 13 residues long. The germline CDR1 and CDR2 sequences are SGHAT and FQDESV (reference sequence). V was pared by 2 bases and J by 4 bases, with 0 bases of the junction left unmatched. These data originate in a study of a mutant IDH1 vaccine in newly diagnosed glioma. About the study: Treatment recipients were roughly 62% male and approximately 40% female, and their mean age was around 40 years.

Time point reported: week 23, last vaccination. Every single dose of the vaccine, 300 ug of mutant IDH1 20-mer peptide, came with topical imiquimod. Data came from immunoSEQ multiplex PCR; TCRdb stores just in-frame clones and leaves some out. The sample lists around 28,000 clones; roughly four fifths were seen once. The chain carries TRBV11-1 and TRBJ1-1; TRBD1 aligns across 8 bases. The receptor was derived from a woman in her twenties or thirties with glioma. The sample here was PBMCs, taken from a glioma patient whose treatment included an IDH1 peptide vaccine. CDR3 protein: CASSLTGGTEAFF. The CDR3 DNA is TGTGCCAGCAGCTTAACAGGGGGCACTGAAGCTTTCTTT.